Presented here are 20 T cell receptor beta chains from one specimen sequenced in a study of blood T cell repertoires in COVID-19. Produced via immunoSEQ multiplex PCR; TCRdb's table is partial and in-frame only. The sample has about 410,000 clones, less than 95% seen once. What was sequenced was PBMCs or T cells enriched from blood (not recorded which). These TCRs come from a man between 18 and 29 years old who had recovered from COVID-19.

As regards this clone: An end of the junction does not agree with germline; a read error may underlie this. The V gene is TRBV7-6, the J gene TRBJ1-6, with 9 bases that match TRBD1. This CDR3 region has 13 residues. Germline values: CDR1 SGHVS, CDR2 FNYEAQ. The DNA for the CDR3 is TGTGCCAGCAGTTTAGGGACAGGGTCACCCCTCCACTTT. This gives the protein CASSLGTGSPLHF.

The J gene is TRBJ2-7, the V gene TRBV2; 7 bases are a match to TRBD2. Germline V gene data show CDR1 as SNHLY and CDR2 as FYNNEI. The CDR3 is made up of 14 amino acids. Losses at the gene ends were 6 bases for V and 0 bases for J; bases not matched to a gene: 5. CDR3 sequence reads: CASRDASGSYEQYF. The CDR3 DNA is TGTGCCAGCAGGGACGCTAGCGGCTCCTACGAGCAGTACTTC.

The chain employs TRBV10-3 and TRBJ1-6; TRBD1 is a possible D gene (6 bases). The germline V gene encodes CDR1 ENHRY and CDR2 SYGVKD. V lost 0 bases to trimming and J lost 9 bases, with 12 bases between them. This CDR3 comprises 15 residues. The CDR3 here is CAISESAGERSPLHF. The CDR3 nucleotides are TGTGCCATCAGTGAGTCGGCAGGGGAACGTTCACCCCTCCACTTT.

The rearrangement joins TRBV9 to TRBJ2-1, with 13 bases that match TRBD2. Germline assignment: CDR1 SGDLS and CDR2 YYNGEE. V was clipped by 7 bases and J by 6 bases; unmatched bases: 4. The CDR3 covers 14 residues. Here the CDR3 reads CASSGTSGINEQFF. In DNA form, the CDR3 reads TGTGCCAGCTCCGGGACTAGCGGGATCAATGAGCAGTTCTTC. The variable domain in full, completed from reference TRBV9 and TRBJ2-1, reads DSGVTQTPKHLITATGQRVTLRCSPRSGDLSVYWYQQSLDQGLQFLIQYYNGEERAKGNILERFSAQQFPDLHSELNLSSLELGDSALYFCASSGTSGINEQFFGPGTRLTVL.

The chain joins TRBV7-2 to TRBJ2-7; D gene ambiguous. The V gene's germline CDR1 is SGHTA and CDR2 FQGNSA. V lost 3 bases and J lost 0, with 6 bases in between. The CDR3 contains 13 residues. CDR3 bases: TGTGCCAGCAGCTTCCGTAGCTCCTACGAGCAGTACTTC. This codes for CASSFRSSYEQYF.

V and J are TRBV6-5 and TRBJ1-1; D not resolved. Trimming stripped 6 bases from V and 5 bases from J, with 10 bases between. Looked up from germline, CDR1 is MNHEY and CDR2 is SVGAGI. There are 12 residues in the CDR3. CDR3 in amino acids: CASSVRETEAFF. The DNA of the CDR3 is TGTGCCAGCAGCGTACGGGAAACTGAAGCTTTCTTT.

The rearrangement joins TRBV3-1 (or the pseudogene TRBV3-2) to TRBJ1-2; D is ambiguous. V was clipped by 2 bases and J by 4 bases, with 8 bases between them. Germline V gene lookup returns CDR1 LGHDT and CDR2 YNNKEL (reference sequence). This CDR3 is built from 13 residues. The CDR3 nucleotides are TGTGCCAGCAGCCAAAGAGGGATCTATGGCTACACCTTC. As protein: CASSQRGIYGYTF.

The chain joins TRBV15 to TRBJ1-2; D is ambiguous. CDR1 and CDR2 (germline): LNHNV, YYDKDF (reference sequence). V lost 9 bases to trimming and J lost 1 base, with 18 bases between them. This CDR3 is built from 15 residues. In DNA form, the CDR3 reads TGTGCCACTACCCAAGGCCCCGAGGGTAACTATGGCTACACCTTC. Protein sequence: CATTQGPEGNYGYTF.

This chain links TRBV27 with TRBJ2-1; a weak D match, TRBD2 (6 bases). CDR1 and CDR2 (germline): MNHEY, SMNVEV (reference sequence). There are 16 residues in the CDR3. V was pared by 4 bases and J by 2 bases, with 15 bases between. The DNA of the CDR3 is TGTGCCAGCAGTTCTCCCAGCCGGAGGGCCTACAATGAGCAGTTCTTC. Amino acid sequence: CASSSPSRRAYNEQFF.

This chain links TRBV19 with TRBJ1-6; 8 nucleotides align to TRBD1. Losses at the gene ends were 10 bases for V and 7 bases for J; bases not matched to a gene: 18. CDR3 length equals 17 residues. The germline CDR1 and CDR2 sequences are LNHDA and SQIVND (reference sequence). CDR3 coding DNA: TGTGCCACTACGGGTACAGGGGGAGTGCTTGCGAATTCACCCCTCCACTTT. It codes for CATTGTGGVLANSPLHF.

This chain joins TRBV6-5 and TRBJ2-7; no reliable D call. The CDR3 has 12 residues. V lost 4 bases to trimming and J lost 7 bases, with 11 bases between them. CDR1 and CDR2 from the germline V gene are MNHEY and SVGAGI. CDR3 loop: CASSLVSREQYF. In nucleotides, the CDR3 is TGTGCCAGCAGTTTAGTTTCCCGGGAGCAGTACTTC.

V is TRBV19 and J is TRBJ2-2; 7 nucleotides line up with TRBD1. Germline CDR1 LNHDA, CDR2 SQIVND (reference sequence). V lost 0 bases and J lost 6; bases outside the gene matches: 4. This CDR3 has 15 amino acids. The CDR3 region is CASSIEQGIAGELFF. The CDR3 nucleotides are TGTGCCAGTAGTATAGAACAGGGGATCGCCGGGGAGCTGTTTTTT.

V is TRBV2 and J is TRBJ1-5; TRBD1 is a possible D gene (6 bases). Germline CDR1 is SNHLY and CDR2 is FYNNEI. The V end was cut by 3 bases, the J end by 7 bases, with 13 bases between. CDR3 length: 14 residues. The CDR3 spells CASSESGGVQPQHF. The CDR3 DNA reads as TGTGCCAGCAGTGAGTCGGGGGGCGTGCAGCCCCAGCATTTT.

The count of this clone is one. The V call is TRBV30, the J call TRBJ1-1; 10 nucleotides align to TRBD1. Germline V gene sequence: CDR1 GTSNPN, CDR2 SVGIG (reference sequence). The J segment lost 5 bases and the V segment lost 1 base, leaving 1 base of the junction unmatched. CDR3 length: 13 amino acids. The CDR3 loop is CAWSGGQGTEAFF. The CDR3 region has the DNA TGTGCCTGGAGTGGGGGACAGGGGACTGAAGCTTTCTTT.

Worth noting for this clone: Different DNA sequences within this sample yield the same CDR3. The CDR3 DNA sequence: TGTGCCAGCAGCCCAGGAGGGCTAGCGGACACAGATACGCAGTATTTT. Translating gives CASSPGGLADTDTQYF. This sequence joins TRBV9 and TRBJ2-3, with 7 bases aligning to TRBD2. V shed 4 bases and J 2 bases; nucleotides not matched to a gene: 10. In germline, CDR1 is SGDLS, CDR2 YYNGEE. This CDR3 spans 16 amino acids.

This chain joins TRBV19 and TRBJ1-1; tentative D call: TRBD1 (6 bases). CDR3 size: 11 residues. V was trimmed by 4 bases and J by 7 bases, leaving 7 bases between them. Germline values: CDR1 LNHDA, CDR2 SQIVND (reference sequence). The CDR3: CASSRTVEAFF. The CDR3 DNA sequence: TGTGCCAGTAGTAGGACAGTTGAAGCTTTCTTT.

Written as DNA, the CDR3 is TGTGCCAGCAGTATGGGACTAGCGGGAGCCTACACCGGGGAGCTGTTTTTT. Encoded protein: CASSMGLAGAYTGELFF. V and J are TRBV28 and TRBJ2-2, with TRBD2 matching 14 bases. The CDR3 has 17 amino acids. CDR1 and CDR2 (germline): MDHEN, SYDVKM. Germline trimming cut 5 bases from V and 3 bases from J; bases unmatched to any gene: 5.

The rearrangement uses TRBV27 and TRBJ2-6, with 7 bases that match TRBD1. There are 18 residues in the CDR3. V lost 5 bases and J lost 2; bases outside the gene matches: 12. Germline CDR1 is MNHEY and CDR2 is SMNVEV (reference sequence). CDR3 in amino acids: CASSPRQGLEAGANVLTF. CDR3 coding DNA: TGTGCCAGCAGTCCCCGACAGGGCCTGGAGGCTGGGGCCAACGTCCTGACTTTC.

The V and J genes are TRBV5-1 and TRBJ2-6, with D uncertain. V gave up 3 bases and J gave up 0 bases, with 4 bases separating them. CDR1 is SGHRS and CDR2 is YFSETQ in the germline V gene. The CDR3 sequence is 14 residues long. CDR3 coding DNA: TGCGCCAGCAGCTGGAGCTCTGGGGCCAACGTCCTGACTTTC. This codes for CASSWSSGANVLTF.

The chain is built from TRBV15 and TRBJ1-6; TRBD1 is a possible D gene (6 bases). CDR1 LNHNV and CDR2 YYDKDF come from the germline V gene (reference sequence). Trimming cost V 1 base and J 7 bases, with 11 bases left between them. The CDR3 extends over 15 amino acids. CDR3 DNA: TGTGCCACCAGCAGAGGTACAGGGCGGAATTCACCCCTCCACTTT. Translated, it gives CATSRGTGRNSPLHF. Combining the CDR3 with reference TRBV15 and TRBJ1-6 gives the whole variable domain DAMVIQNPRYQVTQFGKPVTLSCSQTLNHNVMYWYQQKSSQAPKLLFHYYDKDFNNEADTPDNFQSRRPNTSFCFLDIRSPGLGDTAMYLCATSRGTGRNSPLHFGNGTRLTVT.